This TCR beta chain was sequenced in a study of T cell responses to AZD1222 COVID-19 vaccine. Method: immunoSEQ multiplex PCR; TCRdb's copy keeps in-frame clones and lacks some. In the table there are 70,000 to 95,000 clones, 90% of which are singletons. After removal of 2 bases from V and 6 bases from J, the junction contained 5 bases not matched to a gene. Germline V gene sequence: CDR1 MNHEY, CDR2 SMNVEV (reference sequence). This CDR3 is 16 amino acids long. Source: peripheral blood, taken 28 days after the second AZD1222 dose. The V call is TRBV27, the J call TRBJ1-5, with 12 bases lining up with TRBD1. This sequence originates from an adult who received the AZD1222 COVID-19 vaccine. The CDR3 protein is CASSLGGTGGFQPQHF. The CDR3 DNA reads TGTGCCAGCAGTTTAGGGGGGACAGGGGGCTTTCAGCCCCAGCATTTT.